Listed here are 21 T cell receptor beta chains from one sample, sequenced in a study of cytomegalovirus exposure and HLA in healthy donors. With 60 Vbeta and 13 Jbeta primers, the PCR was carried out. The repertoire was sequenced with immunoSEQ multiplex PCR; TCRdb's copy has only in-frame clones and lacks some. The profile shows about 200,000 clones, 70% to 90% of them singletons. The sample comprised PBMCs. Receptors were obtained from a woman aged 50 to 60 in good health and CMV-seronegative.

The chain links TRBV5-1 to TRBJ2-7; TRBD2 matches at 14 bases. CDR3 length equals 14 residues. Looked up from germline, CDR1 is SGHRS and CDR2 is YFSETQ. J gave up 6 bases and V 3 bases, and 2 bases lay outside the gene matches. The CDR3 is CASSSGTSGSEQYF. The CDR3 bases are TGCGCCAGCAGCTCCGGGACTAGCGGGAGCGAGCAGTACTTC.

This chain's CDR3 is CASSESVTRGMGNEKLFF. The CDR3 DNA follows: TGTGCCAGCAGTGAAAGTGTAACTCGAGGGATGGGGAATGAAAAACTGTTTTTT. The chain has TRBV6-1 and TRBJ1-4; no definite D call. The CDR3 length is 18 residues. Germline V gene lookup returns CDR1 MNHNS and CDR2 SASEGT. Trimming left V 2 bases short and J 5 bases short, with 21 bases between.

The V and J genes are TRBV29-1 and TRBJ1-2; 8 bases line up with TRBD1. This CDR3 region has 19 residues. V dropped 4 bases and J dropped 4; count of bases not matched to a gene: 23. The germline V gene has CDR1 SQVTM and CDR2 ANQGSEA. As DNA, the CDR3 is TGCAGCGTTGGCTCCCTTTCGGGGATGACAGGGGCCTACTCCTATGGCTACACCTTC. Translation: CSVGSLSGMTGAYSYGYTF.

This clone was seen more than once but under ten times. V usage is TRBV5-5 and J usage is TRBJ2-7; TRBD2 agrees at 9 bases. Germline V gene data show CDR1 as SGHKS and CDR2 as YYEKEE (reference sequence). The J segment lost 2 bases and the V segment lost 4 bases, leaving 4 bases of the junction unmatched. The CDR3 sequence is 14 residues long. As DNA, the CDR3 is TGTGCCAGCAGCCTGACTAGCGGTACCTACGAGCAGTACTTC. It encodes CASSLTSGTYEQYF.

The chain combines TRBV28 with TRBJ1-2; D gene ambiguous. CDR1 MDHEN and CDR2 SYDVKM come from the germline V gene. Between the trimmed V and J ends, which lost 6 bases and 4 bases, there was a span of 9 bases. The CDR3 runs to 12 residues. The CDR3 coding sequence is TGTGCCAGCAGGGCCCCTGGCTATGGCTACACCTTC. It codes for CASRAPGYGYTF.

The genes are TRBV28 and TRBJ1-2; 7 nucleotides match TRBD1. CDR3 size: 13 residues. Per germline, CDR1 MDHEN and CDR2 SYDVKM. V lost 6 bases, J lost 4 bases, and 5 bases stayed unmatched. CDR3 sequence reads: CASRLGGAYGYTF. The CDR3 coding sequence is TGTGCCAGCAGGCTAGGGGGCGCCTATGGCTACACCTTC.

The CDR3 bases are TGTGCCAGTAGTATAGGTAGGACAGGAGAAAAACTGTTTTTT. As protein: CASSIGRTGEKLFF. The chain employs TRBV19 and TRBJ1-4, with 7 nucleotides matching TRBD1. Per the germline V gene, CDR1 is LNHDA and CDR2 is SQIVND (reference sequence). Trimming took 1 base from V and 8 from J; bases not matched to a gene: 4. The CDR3 spans 14 residues. The full variable domain, rest sourced from reference TRBV19 and TRBJ1-4, is DGGITQSPKYLFRKEGQNVTLSCEQNLNHDAMYWYRQDPGQGLRLIYYSQIVNDFQKGDIAEGYSVSREKKESFPLTVTSAQKNPTAFYLCASSIGRTGEKLFFGSGTQLSVL.

The V call is TRBV29-1, the J call TRBJ2-1, with 8 bases lining up with TRBD1. The V gene's germline CDR1 is SQVTM and CDR2 ANQGSEA. Unmatched junction bases numbered 13, after V lost 6 bases and J lost 0 bases. The CDR3 covers 17 residues. In nucleotides, the CDR3 is TGCAGCGTCACCCCTCACAGGGGGAGTAGCTCCTACAATGAGCAGTTCTTC. The encoded protein is CSVTPHRGSSSYNEQFF.

The rearrangement links TRBV10-3 to TRBJ2-7; 9 bases line up with TRBD1. V dropped 0 bases and J dropped 4; count of bases not matched to a gene: 4. Germline CDR1 and CDR2: ENHRY and SYGVKD. The CDR3 contains 15 residues. The CDR3 nucleotides are TGTGCCATCAGTGAGTCGGAGACAGGGGGGTACGAGCAGTACTTC. It specifies CAISESETGGYEQYF.

This chain joins TRBV5-1 and TRBJ1-6, with 11 bases aligning to TRBD1. The CDR3 runs 16 residues. Trimming cost V 0 bases and J 9 bases; bases outside gene matches: 5. CDR1 is SGHRS, CDR2 YFSETQ, per germline. CDR3 DNA sequence: TGCGCCAGCAGCTTGGGGACAGGGGGCGTGAGTTCACCCCTCCACTTT. It specifies CASSLGTGGVSSPLHF.

In this sample, this clone turned up once. The chain employs TRBV7-2 and TRBJ2-7; tentative D call: TRBD2 (6 bases). This CDR3 region has 13 residues. With 2 bases removed from V and 3 bases from J, the gap between germline ends came to 8 bases. Germline loops: CDR1 SGHTA, CDR2 FQGNSA. The CDR3 DNA reads TGTGCCAGCAGCTTATCGGGAGACTACGAGCAGTACTTC. Protein: CASSLSGDYEQYF.

The rearrangement joins TRBV19 to TRBJ2-1; 8 nucleotides match TRBD2. V was pared by 8 bases and J by 5 bases, with 11 bases of the junction left unmatched. The CDR3 sequence is 15 residues long. The germline V gene encodes CDR1 LNHDA and CDR2 SQIVND (reference sequence). The CDR3 reads CASSWSSGNHNEQFF. In DNA, the CDR3 is TGTGCCAGTTCCTGGAGTAGCGGGAATCACAATGAGCAGTTCTTC.

In this sample, this clone turned up a few times. The chain joins TRBV25-1 to TRBJ1-1, with a possible D match to TRBD1 (5 bases). The CDR3 runs to 14 residues. Looked up from germline, CDR1 is MGHDK and CDR2 is SYGVNS. V was clipped by 1 base and J by 5 bases, with 11 bases between them. The CDR3 region has the DNA TGTGCCAGCAGTGAATTCAGGGTTGGAACTGAAGCTTTCTTT. Translation: CASSEFRVGTEAFF.

The CDR3, as DNA: TGTGCCAGCTTCGGGAGCAATAATCAGCCCCAGCATTTT. Translated, it gives CASFGSNNQPQHF. The rearrangement uses TRBV28 and TRBJ1-5; D is uncertain. The CDR3 is 13 amino acids. The germline V and J ends were trimmed by 8 bases and 4 bases, with 12 bases remaining between them. Per the germline V gene, CDR1 is MDHEN and CDR2 is SYDVKM.

By proportion, this clone is medium-sized. The chain couples TRBV6-1 to TRBJ2-7; 9 positions match TRBD2. The germline gives CDR1 MNHNS, CDR2 SASEGT. This CDR3 is 15 amino acids long. The J segment lost 0 bases and the V segment lost 0 bases, leaving 0 bases of the junction unmatched. The CDR3 DNA follows: TGTGCCAGCAGTGAAGCTAGCGGGAGCTCCTACGAGCAGTACTTC. Encoded protein: CASSEASGSSYEQYF.

Only one count was recorded for this clone. This chain joins TRBV10-3 and TRBJ2-5, with no clear D. The germline V gene has CDR1 ENHRY and CDR2 SYGVKD. This CDR3 region has 12 residues. Trimming took off 3 bases at V and 4 bases at J, with 6 bases between the two ends. CDR3 coding DNA: TGTGCCATCAGTGATTCAGGAGAGACCCAGTACTTC. Its translation: CAISDSGETQYF.

This sequence joins TRBV30 and TRBJ2-5; TRBD1 agrees at 10 bases. This CDR3 contains 13 residues. Looked up from germline, CDR1 is GTSNPN and CDR2 is SVGIG (reference sequence). V lost 5 bases and J lost 4; bases outside the gene matches: 4. DNA for the CDR3: TGTGCCTGGGCAGACAGGGGGCTAGAGACCCAGTACTTC. Its protein product is CAWADRGLETQYF.

This chain joins TRBV5-1 and TRBJ1-5; D is unclear. Trimming left V 0 bases short and J 10 bases short, with 17 bases between. Germline V gene lookup returns CDR1 SGHRS and CDR2 YFSETQ. The CDR3 runs to 15 residues. As DNA, the CDR3 is TGCGCCAGCAGCTTGGGGCCACGCGCTGACAAACCCCAGCATTTT. Amino acid sequence: CASSLGPRADKPQHF. Combining the CDR3 with reference TRBV5-1 and TRBJ1-5 gives the whole variable domain KAGVTQTPRYLIKTRGQQVTLSCSPISGHRSVSWYQQTPGQGLQFLFEYFSETQRNKGNFPGRFSGRQFSNSRSEMNVSTLELGDSALYLCASSLGPRADKPQHFGDGTRLSIL.

This chain links TRBV18 with TRBJ2-1; TRBD2 matches 9 bases. The CDR3 contains 15 residues. Germline assignment: CDR1 KGHSH and CDR2 LQKENI. V lost 5 bases to trimming and J lost 4 bases; unmatched junction nucleotides: 6. CDR3 region: CASSSSGRGYNEQFF. DNA of the CDR3: TGTGCCAGCTCAAGTAGCGGGAGAGGATACAATGAGCAGTTCTTC.

This clone was detected only a few times. The chain combines TRBV28 with TRBJ1-2; TRBD1 matches 7 bases. CDR3 length: 14 residues. CDR1 MDHEN and CDR2 SYDVKM come from the germline V gene. V was clipped by 3 bases and J by 3 bases; unmatched bases: 4. This CDR3 reads CASSLGDRDYGYTF. The CDR3 region has the DNA TGTGCCAGCAGTTTGGGCGACAGGGACTATGGCTACACCTTC.

This rearrangement joins TRBV11-2 to TRBJ2-2; D remains unclear. CDR1 and CDR2 from the germline V gene are SGHAT and FQNNGV. The V gene lost 4 bases and the J gene lost 5 bases, with 14 bases spanning the gap. The CDR3 runs 15 residues. The DNA for the CDR3 is TGTGCCAGCAGCTCCACACCTCAGGTTACCGGGGAGCTGTTTTTT. Residues: CASSSTPQVTGELFF.